This T cell receptor (beta chain) is drawn from a study of vaccination effects on CD4 cells after COVID-19. Study findings and constraints: Clones induced by infection and by vaccine showed marked clonal contraction late after vaccination.

Clones were sequenced by immunoSEQ multiplex PCR, and TCRdb holds only the in-frame ones, with some missing. The profile shows 25,000 or so clones, roughly 76% of them singletons. Antigen-specific CD4+ T cell clonotypes were called by their expansion after viral peptide-pool culture in ViraFEST. The culture ran for 10 days, and then CD4+ T cells were isolated. Having tested negative for nucleocapsid antibodies, the vaccine recipients showed no prior SARS-CoV-2 infection. To note about this clone: No antigen is known for it.

This clonotype was sampled from a human donor who received a COVID-19 vaccine. The sequencing here drew on CD4+ T cells from PBMCs cultured with SARS-CoV-2 spike peptides, taken before COVID-19 vaccination.

The CDR3 sequence: CASSPPGRYEQYF. The CDR3 coding sequence is TGTGCCAGCTCACCACCAGGGAGGTACGAGCAGTACTTC. The chain carries TRBV18 and TRBJ2-7, with D possibly being TRBD2 (6 bases). V gave up 0 bases and J gave up 4 bases, with 7 bases separating them. Germline assignment: CDR1 KGHSH and CDR2 LQKENI. The CDR3 spans 13 residues.